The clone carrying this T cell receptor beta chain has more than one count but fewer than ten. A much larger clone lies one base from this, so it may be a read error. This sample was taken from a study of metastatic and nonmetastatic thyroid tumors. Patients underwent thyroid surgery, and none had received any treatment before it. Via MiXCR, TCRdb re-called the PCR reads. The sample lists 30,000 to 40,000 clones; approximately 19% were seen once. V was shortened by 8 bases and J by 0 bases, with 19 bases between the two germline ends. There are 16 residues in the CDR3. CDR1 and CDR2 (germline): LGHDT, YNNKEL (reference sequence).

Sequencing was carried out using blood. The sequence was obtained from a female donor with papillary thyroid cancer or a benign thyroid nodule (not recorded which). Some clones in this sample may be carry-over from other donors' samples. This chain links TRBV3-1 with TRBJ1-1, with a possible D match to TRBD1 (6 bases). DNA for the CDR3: TGTGCCAGCCTCCCGAGGGGGAACATTATGAACACTGAAGCTTTCTTT. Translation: CASLPRGNIMNTEAFF.